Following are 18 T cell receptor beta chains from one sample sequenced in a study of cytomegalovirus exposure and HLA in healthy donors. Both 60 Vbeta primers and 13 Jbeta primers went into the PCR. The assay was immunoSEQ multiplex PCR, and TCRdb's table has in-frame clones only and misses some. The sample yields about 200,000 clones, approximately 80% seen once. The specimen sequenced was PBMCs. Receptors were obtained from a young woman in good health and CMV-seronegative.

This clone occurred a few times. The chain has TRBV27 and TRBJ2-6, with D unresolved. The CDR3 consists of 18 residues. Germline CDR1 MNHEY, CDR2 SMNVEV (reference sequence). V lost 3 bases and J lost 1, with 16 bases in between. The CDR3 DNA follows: TGTGCCAGCAGTTTCTCTAGGCGAATTCTTTCTGGGGCCAACGTCCTGACTTTC. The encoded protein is CASSFSRRILSGANVLTF.

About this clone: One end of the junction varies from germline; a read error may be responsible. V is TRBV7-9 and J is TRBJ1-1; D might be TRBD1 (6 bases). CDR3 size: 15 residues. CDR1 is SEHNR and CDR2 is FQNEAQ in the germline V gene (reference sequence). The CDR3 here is CSSTWAGDGGAEAFF. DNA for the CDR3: TGTTCCAGCACCTGGGCGGGGGACGGGGGCGCTGAAGCTTTCTTT.

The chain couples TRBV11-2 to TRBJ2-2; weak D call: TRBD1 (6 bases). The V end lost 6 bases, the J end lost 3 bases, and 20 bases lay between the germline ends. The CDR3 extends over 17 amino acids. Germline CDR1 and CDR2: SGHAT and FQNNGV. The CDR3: CASSQRDPQGHTGELFF. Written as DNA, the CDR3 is TGTGCCAGCAGTCAGAGGGATCCACAGGGTCACACCGGGGAGCTGTTTTTT.

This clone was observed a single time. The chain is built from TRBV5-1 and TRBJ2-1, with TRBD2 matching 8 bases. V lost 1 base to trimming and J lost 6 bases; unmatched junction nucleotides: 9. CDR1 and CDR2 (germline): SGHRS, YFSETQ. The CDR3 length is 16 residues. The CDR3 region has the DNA TGCGCCAGCAGCTTGAAGGCGCGGGAGGCTGCCAATGAGCAGTTCTTC. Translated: CASSLKAREAANEQFF.

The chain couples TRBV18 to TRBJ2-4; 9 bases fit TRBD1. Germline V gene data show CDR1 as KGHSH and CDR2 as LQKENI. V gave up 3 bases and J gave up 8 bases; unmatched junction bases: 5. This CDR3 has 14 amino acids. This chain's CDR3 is CASSPGTGRDIQYF. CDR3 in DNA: TGTGCCAGCTCACCCGGGACAGGGAGGGACATTCAGTACTTC.

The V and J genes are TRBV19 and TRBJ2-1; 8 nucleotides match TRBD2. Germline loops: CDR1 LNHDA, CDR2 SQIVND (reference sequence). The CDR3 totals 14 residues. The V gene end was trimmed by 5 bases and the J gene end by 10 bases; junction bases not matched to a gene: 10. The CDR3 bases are TGTGCCAGTAGTGCGGGAGGCCCCGGCATGGAGCAGTTCTTC. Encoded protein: CASSAGGPGMEQFF. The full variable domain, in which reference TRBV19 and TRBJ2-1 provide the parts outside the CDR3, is DGGITQSPKYLFRKEGQNVTLSCEQNLNHDAMYWYRQDPGQGLRLIYYSQIVNDFQKGDIAEGYSVSREKKESFPLTVTSAQKNPTAFYLCASSAGGPGMEQFFGPGTRLTVL.

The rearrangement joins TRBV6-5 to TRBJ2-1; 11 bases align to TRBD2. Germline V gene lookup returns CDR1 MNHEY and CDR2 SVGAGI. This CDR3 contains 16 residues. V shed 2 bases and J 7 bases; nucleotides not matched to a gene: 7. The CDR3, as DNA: TGTGCCAGCAGTTACGGTAGCGGGAGGGCCCAAAATGAGCAGTTCTTC. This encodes CASSYGSGRAQNEQFF.

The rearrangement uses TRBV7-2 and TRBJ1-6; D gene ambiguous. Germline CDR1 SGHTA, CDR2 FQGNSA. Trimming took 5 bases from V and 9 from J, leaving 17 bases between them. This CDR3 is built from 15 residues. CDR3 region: CASSAFKRELSPLHF. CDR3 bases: TGTGCCAGCAGCGCTTTTAAGAGGGAGCTTTCACCCCTCCACTTT.

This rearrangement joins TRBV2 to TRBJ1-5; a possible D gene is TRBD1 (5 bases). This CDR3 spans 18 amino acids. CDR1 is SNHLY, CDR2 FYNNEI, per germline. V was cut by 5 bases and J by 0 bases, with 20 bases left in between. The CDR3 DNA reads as TGTGCCAGCAGTACCCGGGGGGGTGGACGGATTAGCAATCAGCCCCAGCATTTT. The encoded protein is CASSTRGGGRISNQPQHF.

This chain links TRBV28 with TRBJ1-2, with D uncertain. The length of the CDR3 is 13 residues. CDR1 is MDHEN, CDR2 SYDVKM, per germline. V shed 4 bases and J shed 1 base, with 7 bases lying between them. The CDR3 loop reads CASSSNNNYGYTF. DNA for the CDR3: TGTGCCAGCAGTTCAAACAATAACTATGGCTACACCTTC.

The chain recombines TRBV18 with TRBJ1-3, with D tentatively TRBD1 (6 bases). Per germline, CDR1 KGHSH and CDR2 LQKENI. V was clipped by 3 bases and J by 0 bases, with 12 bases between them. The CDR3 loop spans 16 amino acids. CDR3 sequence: CASSPPLQGSGNTIYF. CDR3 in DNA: TGTGCCAGCTCACCGCCTTTACAGGGCTCTGGAAACACCATATATTTT.

The CDR3 DNA reads as TGTGCCAGTAGTGACGGACAGAACACGAACACCGGGGAGCTGTTTTTT. Protein: CASSDGQNTNTGELFF. The chain couples TRBV19 to TRBJ2-2, with TRBD1 as a possible D gene (6 bases). Germline lookup yields CDR1 LNHDA and CDR2 SQIVND (reference sequence). Trimming took 5 bases from V and 0 from J, leaving 13 bases between them. The CDR3 runs 16 residues.

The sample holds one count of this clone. In DNA, the CDR3 is TGTGCCAGCAGCTCCCAGGGGAGCGGGAGCTCGGGTGAGCAGTTCTTC. This sequence encodes CASSSQGSGSSGEQFF. The V call is TRBV13, the J call TRBJ2-1, with 8 bases fitting TRBD2. Germline assignment: CDR1 PRHDT and CDR2 FYEKMQ (reference sequence). The CDR3 spans 16 residues. After removal of 4 bases from V and 9 bases from J, the junction contained 14 bases not matched to a gene.

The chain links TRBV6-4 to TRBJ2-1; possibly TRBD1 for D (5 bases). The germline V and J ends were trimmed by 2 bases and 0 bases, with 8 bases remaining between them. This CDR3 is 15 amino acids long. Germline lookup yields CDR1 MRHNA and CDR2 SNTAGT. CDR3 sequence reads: CASSDRQSSYNEQFF. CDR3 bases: TGTGCCAGCAGTGACCGACAGAGCTCCTACAATGAGCAGTTCTTC.

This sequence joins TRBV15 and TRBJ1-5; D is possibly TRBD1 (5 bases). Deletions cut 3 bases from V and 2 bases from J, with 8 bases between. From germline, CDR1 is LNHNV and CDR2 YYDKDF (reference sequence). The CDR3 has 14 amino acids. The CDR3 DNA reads TGTGCCACCAGCAGTCAGGGTGGCAATCAGCCCCAGCATTTT. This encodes CATSSQGGNQPQHF.

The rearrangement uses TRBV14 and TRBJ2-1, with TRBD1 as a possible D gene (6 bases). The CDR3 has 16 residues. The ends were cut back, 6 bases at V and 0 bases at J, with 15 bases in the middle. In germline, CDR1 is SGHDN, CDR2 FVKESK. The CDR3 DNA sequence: TGTGCCAGCAGAGGAGCTACAGGGTTCTCCTACAATGAGCAGTTCTTC. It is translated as CASRGATGFSYNEQFF. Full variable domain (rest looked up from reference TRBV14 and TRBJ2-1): EAGVTQFPSHSVIEKGQTVTLRCDPISGHDNLYWYRRVMGKEIKFLLHFVKESKQDESGMPNNRFLAERTGGTYSTLKVQPAELEDSGVYFCASRGATGFSYNEQFFGPGTRLTVL.

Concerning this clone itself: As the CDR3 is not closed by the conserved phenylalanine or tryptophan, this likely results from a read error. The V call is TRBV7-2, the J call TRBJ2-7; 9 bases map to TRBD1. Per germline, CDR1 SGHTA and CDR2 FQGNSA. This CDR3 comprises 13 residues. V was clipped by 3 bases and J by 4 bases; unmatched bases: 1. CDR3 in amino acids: CASSLGTGYEQYL. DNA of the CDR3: TGTGCCAGCAGCTTGGGGACAGGGTACGAGCAGTACCTC.

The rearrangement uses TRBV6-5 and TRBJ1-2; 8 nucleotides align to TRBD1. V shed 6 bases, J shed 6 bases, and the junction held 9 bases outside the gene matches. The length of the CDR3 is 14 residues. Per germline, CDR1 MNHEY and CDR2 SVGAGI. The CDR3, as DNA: TGTGCCAGCAGCTCGGGCAGGGGGCGGGATGGCTACACCTTC. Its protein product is CASSSGRGRDGYTF.